The rows below give T cell receptor beta chains drawn from one sample of a study of T cells after posttransplantation cyclophosphamide. Using immunoSEQ multiplex PCR, the repertoire was profiled, and TCRdb retains in-frame clones only, with some absent. The sample includes roughly 20,000 clones, 95% to 99% of them seen just once. The sequenced sample was naive CD8+ T cells sorted from PBMCs. These receptor sequences come from a man between 35 and 55 years old in good health, CMV-negative, and a related stem cell transplant donor. Both conserved end residues are part of each CDR3. The D gene is left open where the match is weak. Only part of the rows carry a size: once, few, many, or a class if the clone is expanded.

v_call,cdr3_length,j_call,d_call,clone_size,cdr3_aa,cdr3_nt
TRBV25-1,16,TRBJ2-5,-,-,CASTPQVVGAGETQYF,TGTGCCAGCACCCCCCAAGTAGTGGGGGCGGGAGAGACCCAGTACTTC
TRBV9,17,TRBJ1-3,-,-,CASSATGYMGSGNTIYF,TGTGCCAGCAGCGCCACGGGGTACATGGGCTCTGGAAACACCATATATTTT
TRBV30,14,TRBJ2-7,TRBD1,-,CAWMAGTGVYEQYF,TGTGCCTGGATGGCCGGGACAGGGGTCTACGAGCAGTACTTC
TRBV7-9,12,TRBJ2-1,-,-,CASSSPLGEQFF,TGTGCCAGCAGCTCTCCCCTCGGTGAGCAGTTCTTC
TRBV28,15,TRBJ2-3,TRBD2,-,CASTKGAGGGDTQYF,TGTGCCAGCACCAAGGGAGCGGGAGGGGGGGATACGCAGTATTTT
TRBV6-1,14,TRBJ2-1,-,-,CASSQLAAPNEQFF,TGTGCCAGCAGTCAGTTAGCGGCGCCGAATGAGCAGTTCTTC
TRBV27,12,TRBJ2-7,-,-,CASSSNTYEQYF,TGTGCCAGCAGTTCCAACACCTACGAGCAGTACTTC
TRBV30,14,TRBJ1-5,-,-,CAWSGSYSNQPQHF,TGTGCCTGGAGTGGGAGCTATAGCAATCAGCCCCAGCATTTT
TRBV4-1,15,TRBJ1-1,-,-,CASSHRTGGYTEAFF,TGCGCCAGCAGCCACAGGACTGGGGGGTACACTGAAGCTTTCTTT
TRBV6-1,14,TRBJ2-7,TRBD1,-,CASSHDRAGGEQYF,TGTGCCAGCAGCCATGACAGGGCAGGGGGCGAGCAGTACTTC
TRBV4-1,15,TRBJ1-5,TRBD1,once,CASSQVGQGNQPQHF,TGCGCCAGCAGCCAAGTGGGACAGGGTAATCAGCCCCAGCATTTT
TRBV27,16,TRBJ1-5,-,once,CASDKSGVFRNQPQHF,TGTGCCAGCGATAAGTCAGGGGTGTTCCGGAATCAACCCCAGCATTTT
TRBV4-1,15,TRBJ1-5,TRBD1,-,CASSPTGTDNQPQHF,TGCGCCAGCAGCCCAACCGGGACAGACAATCAGCCCCAGCATTTT
TRBV11-1,14,TRBJ2-2,-,-,CASSLGEGMRELFF,TGTGCCAGCAGCTTAGGAGAGGGAATGCGGGAGCTGTTTTTT
TRBV25-1,18,TRBJ2-7,TRBD2,-,CASSEYPGTSGSPYEQYF,TGTGCCAGCAGTGAATATCCCGGGACTAGCGGGAGCCCCTACGAGCAGTACTTC
TRBV6-1,15,TRBJ2-1,TRBD2,once,CASTTSGLSYNEQFF,TGTGCCAGCACGACTAGCGGCCTCTCCTACAATGAGCAGTTCTTC
TRBV27,14,TRBJ1-2,TRBD1,-,CASSPGQLLYGYTF,TGTGCCAGCAGCCCGGGACAGCTCCTCTATGGCTACACCTTC
TRBV19,14,TRBJ2-7,TRBD2,once,CASSISGRADEQYF,TGTGCCAGTAGTATTAGCGGGAGGGCCGACGAGCAGTACTTC
TRBV6-1,15,TRBJ2-7,TRBD1,-,CASSEARQGAYEQYF,TGTGCCAGCAGTGAAGCAAGACAGGGGGCCTACGAGCAGTACTTC
TRBV18,14,TRBJ2-7,TRBD1,-,CASSLGQGFYEQYF,TGTGCCAGCTCGCTGGGACAGGGGTTCTACGAGCAGTACTTC
TRBV18,17,TRBJ2-1,TRBD1,-,CASSPGGTGSSYNEQFF,TGTGCCAGCTCACCCGGGGGGACAGGGAGCTCCTACAATGAGCAGTTCTTC
TRBV11-2,17,TRBJ2-1,TRBD2,-,CASSLVVVGRDYNEQFF,TGTGCCAGCAGCTTAGTTGTCGTCGGGAGGGACTACAATGAGCAGTTCTTC